This passage covers 21 T cell receptor beta chains from one sample sequenced in a study of read filtering for tumor transcriptome and immune sequencing. Molecular barcoded adaptors covering alpha/delta and beta/gamma chains were used on approximately 400 ng RNA. TCRdb re-derived calls from the reads in MiXCR, one entry per CDR3 protein. This sample has tens of thousands of distinct CDR3 sequences, with roughly 15% found just once. Sequenced: a population of CD138-negative cells sorted from bone marrow. All receptors come from a donor aged 40 or over with multiple myeloma.

In this sample, this clonotype turned up many times. This chain connects TRBV6-2 or TRBV6-3 to TRBJ2-7, with 8 positions matching TRBD1. The V and J ends lost 9 bases and 6 bases, in that order; junction bases with no gene match: 16. The CDR3 totals 15 residues. Per the germline V gene, CDR1 is MNHEY and CDR2 is SVGEGT. In DNA, the CDR3 is TGTGCCAGTTGCGGTCAGGGGGCTGGACGCGGCGAGCAGTACTTC. It translates to CASCGQGAGRGEQYF.

This clonotype appeared many times. The chain recombines TRBV20-1 with TRBJ1-4; maybe TRBD1 (6 bases). Germline-derived CDR1 and CDR2 are DFQATT and SNEGSKA (reference sequence). The CDR3 consists of 15 residues. The ends were cut back, 1 base at V and 7 bases at J, with 16 bases in the middle. CDR3 protein: CSARGIGQPPEKLFF. CDR3 nucleotides: TGCAGTGCTAGAGGGATCGGACAGCCTCCTGAAAAACTGTTTTTT.

This clonotype was seen a handful of times. The CDR3 end shows no conserved phenylalanine or tryptophan, and so a read error is likely. V and J are TRBV5-1 and TRBJ2-3; TRBD2 matches 13 bases. Germline trimming cut 4 bases from V and 0 bases from J; bases unmatched to any gene: 5. Germline assignment: CDR1 SGHRS and CDR2 YFSETQ. This CDR3 has 17 residues. CDR3 sequence reads: CASSKGTSGTSTDTQYL. CDR3 bases: TGCGCCAGCAGCAAGGGGACTAGCGGGACTAGCACAGATACGCAGTATCTT.

This clonotype was recorded at least ten times. This rearrangement joins TRBV6-5 to TRBJ1-4; D call uncertain. The V end lost 0 bases, the J end lost 5 bases, and 13 bases lay between the germline ends. Germline CDR1 MNHEY, CDR2 SVGAGI. The CDR3 sequence is 16 residues long. In DNA, the CDR3 is TGTGCCAGCAGTTACTCGACGTCGGGGTTAAATGAAAAACTGTTTTTT. It is translated as CASSYSTSGLNEKLFF.

This chain links TRBV19 with TRBJ2-2, with 8 bases lining up with TRBD2. The length of the CDR3 is 21 residues. Germline CDR1 reads LNHDA; CDR2 reads SQIVND (reference sequence). The trim removed 5 bases at V and 2 bases at J, leaving 22 bases unmatched. CDR3 nucleotide sequence: TGTGCCAGTAGTGTACGCGAATCTATATGGAGACTAGCGCTTAACACCGGGGAGCTGTTTTTT. As protein: CASSVRESIWRLALNTGELFF. The full variable domain, its missing parts supplied by reference TRBV19 and TRBJ2-2, is DGGITQSPKYLFRKEGQNVTLSCEQNLNHDAMYWYRQDPGQGLRLIYYSQIVNDFQKGDIAEGYSVSREKKESFPLTVTSAQKNPTAFYLCASSVRESIWRLALNTGELFFGEGSRLTVL.

This clonotype was picked up many times. The gene calls are TRBV7-9 and TRBJ2-3; D gene unclear. The CDR3 is made up of 16 amino acids. The V end was cut by 8 bases, the J end by 5 bases, with 23 bases between. The germline CDR1 and CDR2 sequences are SEHNR and FQNEAQ (reference sequence). CDR3 DNA: TGTGCCAGCCTCCCTTTGTCTCGTCCAGGACGAGATACGCAGTATTTT. Encoded protein: CASLPLSRPGRDTQYF.

The sample holds many counts of this clonotype. The rearrangement uses TRBV10-3 and TRBJ2-2; possible D gene TRBD2, 6 bases. The CDR3 runs 16 residues. Germline-derived CDR1 and CDR2 are ENHRY and SYGVKD. The V end lost 3 bases, the J end lost 5 bases, and 16 bases lay between the germline ends. The CDR3 DNA is TGTGCCATCAGTGATATTGCCGGGGGAGGAACCGGGGAGCTGTTTTTT. Protein sequence: CAISDIAGGGTGELFF.

The sample holds many counts of this clonotype. The chain uses TRBV3-1 and TRBJ2-1; TRBD1 matches 8 bases. Germline assignment: CDR1 LGHDT and CDR2 YNNKEL (reference sequence). Trimming cost V 1 base and J 10 bases; bases outside gene matches: 0. This CDR3 is 12 amino acids long. CDR3 sequence (DNA): TGTGCCAGCAGCCAAGGGACAGGGGAGCAGTTCTTC. Encoded protein: CASSQGTGEQFF.

The chain uses TRBV30 and TRBJ1-1; D uncertain. V dropped 2 bases and J dropped 0 bases, with 16 bases sitting between them. CDR3 length: 16 amino acids. Germline V gene data show CDR1 as GTSNPN and CDR2 as SVGIG (reference sequence). For the CDR3, the DNA is TGTGCCTGGAGTTTACCCGGACGGACTTTGAACACTGAAGCTTTCTTT. Translating it yields CAWSLPGRTLNTEAFF.

The table lists this clonotype with many counts. The chain uses TRBV29-1 and TRBJ2-1; D is undetermined. The CDR3 covers 10 residues. V gave up 4 bases and J gave up 6 bases, with 4 bases separating them. Germline assignment: CDR1 SQVTM and CDR2 ANQGSEA. The CDR3 sequence: CSVVSNEQFF. The CDR3 bases are TGCAGCGTTGTGTCCAATGAGCAGTTCTTC.

This clonotype was recorded many times. The chain recombines TRBV28 with TRBJ2-3; no reliable D call. This CDR3 region has 13 residues. The germline V gene encodes CDR1 MDHEN and CDR2 SYDVKM. V was clipped by 7 bases and J by 6 bases, with 14 bases between them. Here the CDR3 DNA reads TGTGCCAGCACCACCGGAAGGGCTGATACGCAGTATTTT. As protein: CASTTGRADTQYF.

This clonotype was seen many times. V gene TRBV11-2 combines with J gene TRBJ2-1; tentatively, D is TRBD2 (6 bases). Germline V gene lookup returns CDR1 SGHAT and CDR2 FQNNGV. The length of the CDR3 is 12 residues. V gave up 1 base and J gave up 8 bases, with 6 bases separating them. CDR3 residues: CASSLGDYEQFF. The CDR3 DNA reads TGTGCCAGCAGCTTAGGGGACTATGAGCAGTTCTTC.

This clonotype was seen ten or more times. The chain couples TRBV15 to TRBJ1-5; 8 positions agree with TRBD1. The CDR3 runs 14 residues. Per the germline V gene, CDR1 is LNHNV and CDR2 is YYDKDF (reference sequence). Trimming took 3 bases from V and 2 from J; bases not matched to a gene: 0. The CDR3 coding sequence is TGTGCCACCAGCAGGGACAGGGGCAATCAGCCCCAGCATTTT. Translated, it gives CATSRDRGNQPQHF.

This clonotype showed up just a few times. J is TRBJ2-1 and V is TRBV29-1; possible D gene TRBD2, 5 bases. Germline V gene data show CDR1 as SQVTM and CDR2 as ANQGSEA. The germline V and J ends were trimmed by 0 bases and 8 bases, with 17 bases remaining between them. The CDR3 is 15 residues long. Here the CDR3 DNA reads TGCAGCGTTGAAGACTGGGCTAGCAGACCCGATGAGCAGTTCTTC. Its translation is CSVEDWASRPDEQFF.

This clonotype was counted at least ten times. This rearrangement joins TRBV20-1 to TRBJ2-5, with 12 nucleotides matching TRBD2. The CDR3 length is 15 residues. The trim removed 4 bases at V and 5 bases at J, leaving 8 bases unmatched. Germline CDR1 DFQATT, CDR2 SNEGSKA (reference sequence). The CDR3 is CSAIQTLAGGETQYF. CDR3 nucleotides: TGCAGTGCTATTCAGACGCTAGCGGGAGGGGAGACCCAGTACTTC.

This clonotype is large (0.1 to 1%). The CDR3 protein is CASKGLEYEQYF. The CDR3 region has the DNA TGTGCCAGCAAGGGACTAGAATACGAGCAGTACTTC. V gene TRBV6-5 combines with J gene TRBJ2-7, with TRBD2 identical over 8 bases. The CDR3 sequence is 12 residues long. The germline V gene encodes CDR1 MNHEY and CDR2 SVGAGI. The V segment lost 7 bases and the J segment 4 bases; nucleotides outside the gene matches: 3.

At least ten counts were recorded for this clonotype. This chain joins TRBV7-2 and TRBJ1-5; D gene ambiguous. Germline loops: CDR1 SGHTA, CDR2 FQGNSA. The CDR3 has 14 residues. The V and J ends lost 0 bases and 3 bases respectively, with 6 bases between them. For the CDR3, the DNA is TGTGCCAGCAGCTTAGCCCGGGACAATCAGCCCCAGCATTTT. It specifies CASSLARDNQPQHF.

This clonotype turned up a few times. J is TRBJ2-3 and V is TRBV12-3 or TRBV12-4; D is possibly TRBD1 (5 bases). Trimming took off 3 bases at V and 4 bases at J, with 14 bases between the two ends. The CDR3 extends over 15 amino acids. The CDR3, as DNA: TGTGCCAGCAGTTTTGAAAGTTTAGGGGCAGATACGCAGTATTTT. Translated, it gives CASSFESLGADTQYF.

This clonotype was detected ten times or more. The chain uses TRBV20-1 and TRBJ1-1, with unresolved D. Germline lookup yields CDR1 DFQATT and CDR2 SNEGSKA (reference sequence). The length of the CDR3 is 14 residues. V lost 6 bases, J lost 5 bases, and 19 bases lay in between. Here the CDR3 DNA reads TGCAGTGCCTTGGACCGCTCCCGGGGAACTGAAGCTTTCTTT. As protein: CSALDRSRGTEAFF.

This clonotype was detected ten times or more. The chain uses TRBV10-3 and TRBJ2-1, with 11 nucleotides matching TRBD2. CDR1 and CDR2 (germline): ENHRY, SYGVKD. Trimming removed 9 bases from V and 7 bases from J; junction bases left unmatched: 8. The CDR3 totals 14 residues. The CDR3 spells CAIASGRIENEQFF. CDR3 nucleotide sequence: TGTGCCATTGCTAGCGGGAGGATAGAAAATGAGCAGTTCTTC.

This clonotype was seen at least ten times. The CDR3 sequence: CASSQDHSRTGMIEQYF. The CDR3 nucleotides read TGTGCCAGCAGCCAAGATCACTCCAGGACAGGGATGATTGAGCAGTACTTC. The chain joins TRBV4-2 to TRBJ2-7; TRBD1 matches 8 bases. The CDR3 covers 17 residues. Per the germline V gene, CDR1 is LGHNA and CDR2 is YNFKEQ. V shed 0 bases and J 7 bases; nucleotides not matched to a gene: 14.